Listed here are 23 T cell receptor beta chains from one sample, sequenced in a study of blood T cells in healthy people across ages. Primed by a sample-barcoded 5' primer and a J-beta primer mix, a second PCR proceeded for about 6 to 12 cycles. MiXCR was run by TCRdb on the 5' RACE reads, yielding one entry per CDR3 protein. The sample lists fewer than 900,000 distinct CDR3 sequences, approximately 39% seen once, with under 25% in the top ten. The sample consisted of blood. The receptors here all came from a woman aged 55-75 years in good health.

This clonotype was observed once. This chain links TRBV5-1 with TRBJ1-1; possibly TRBD1 for D (5 bases). This CDR3 contains 15 residues. CDR1 and CDR2 (germline): SGHRS, YFSETQ. Trimming took 0 bases from V and 1 from J, leaving 10 bases between them. The CDR3 coding sequence is TGCGCCAGCAGCTTGGGACCCGGGACGAACACTGAAGCTTTCTTT. Translation gives CASSLGPGTNTEAFF.

This clonotype occurred many times. This rearrangement joins TRBV5-1 to TRBJ1-2, with 7 nucleotides matching TRBD1. The CDR3 is 15 amino acids. Looked up from germline, CDR1 is SGHRS and CDR2 is YFSETQ. J was trimmed by 2 bases and V by 4 bases; bases with no gene match: 8. This CDR3 is CASSRTGTENYGYTF. The CDR3 DNA reads as TGCGCCAGCAGCAGAACCGGGACAGAGAACTATGGCTACACCTTC.

The genes are TRBV20-1 and TRBJ2-5, with 8 bases fitting TRBD1. The J call may be faulty, since TRBJ2-7 better matches the DNA end. From germline, CDR1 is DFQATT and CDR2 SNEGSKA (reference sequence). The CDR3 runs to 14 residues. As DNA, the CDR3 is TGCAGTGCTAACACCGGGACAGGCGTTTGCGAGCAGTACTTC. Its protein is CSANTGTGVCEQYF.

Only a few counts were recorded for this clonotype. V gene TRBV6-6 combines with J gene TRBJ2-1; the match to TRBD2 covers 12 bases. Germline V gene data show CDR1 as MNHNY and CDR2 as SVGAGI (reference sequence). The V gene end was trimmed by 2 bases and the J gene end by 9 bases; junction bases not matched to a gene: 8. The CDR3 length is 16 residues. For the CDR3, the DNA is TGTGCCAGCAGTTACACGGGACTAGCGGGTGATATTGAGCAGTTCTTC. Its translation is CASSYTGLAGDIEQFF.

This clonotype was seen once. The J gene is TRBJ2-5, the V gene TRBV6-1, with D perhaps given as TRBD1 or TRBD2 (5 bases each). The CDR3 is made up of 16 amino acids. Germline V gene sequence: CDR1 MNHNS, CDR2 SASEGT. With 5 bases removed from V and 10 bases from J, the gap between germline ends came to 26 bases. As DNA, the CDR3 is TGTGCCAGCAGTTTTCAAGAGACAGAGTCGATTGGGGGCCAGTACTTC. Translation: CASSFQETESIGGQYF.

In this sample, this clonotype turned up a few times. The chain recombines TRBV2 with TRBJ2-4, with a possible D match to TRBD1 (5 bases). The germline V and J ends were trimmed by 1 base and 0 bases, with 13 bases remaining between them. The germline V gene has CDR1 SNHLY and CDR2 FYNNEI. CDR3 length: 17 amino acids. CDR3 region: CASSEEDRALAKNIQYF. The CDR3 nucleotides read TGTGCCAGCAGTGAAGAAGACAGAGCCCTAGCCAAAAACATTCAGTACTTC. Combining the CDR3 with reference TRBV2 and TRBJ2-4 gives the whole variable domain EPEVTQTPSHQVTQMGQEVILRCVPISNHLYFYWYRQILGQKVEFLVSFYNNEISEKSEIFDDQFSVERPDGSNFTLKIRSTKLEDSAMYFCASSEEDRALAKNIQYFGAGTRLSVL.

This clonotype was seen a few times. This sequence may be a read error, since a much larger clone differs from it by one base. CDR3: CASSLWGEGLKYNEQYF. CDR3 DNA sequence: TGTGCCAGCAGCTTGTGGGGGGAGGGCCTGAAATACAATGAGCAGTACTTC. This chain joins TRBV7-8 and TRBJ2-7, with 7 bases lining up with TRBD2. The CDR3 has 17 residues. V lost 3 bases and J lost 7; bases outside the gene matches: 18. The germline V gene has CDR1 SGHVS and CDR2 FQNEAQ.

This clonotype was seen many times. The chain combines TRBV9 with TRBJ2-5; D not certain. Trimming took off 0 bases at V and 2 bases at J, with 8 bases between the two ends. This CDR3 is built from 14 residues. CDR1 SGDLS and CDR2 YYNGEE come from the germline V gene. The CDR3 DNA reads TGTGCCAGCAGCGTAGATGGCAGTCAAGAGACCCAGTACTTC. Its translation: CASSVDGSQETQYF.

This clonotype was seen a handful of times. The chain combines TRBV2 with TRBJ2-7; TRBD2 might be the D (5 bases). The CDR3 length is 13 residues. V was clipped by 7 bases and J by 7 bases, with 17 bases between them. The V gene's germline CDR1 is SNHLY and CDR2 FYNNEI. The CDR3 coding sequence is TGTGCCAGCACTTCCCGGGCCGGGGAAGAGCAGTACTTC. Amino acid sequence: CASTSRAGEEQYF.

This rearrangement joins TRBV2 to TRBJ2-2, with TRBD1 identical over 11 bases. Germline loops: CDR1 SNHLY, CDR2 FYNNEI. The junction had 1 base not matched to a gene; V was cut back by 4 bases and J by 0 bases. The CDR3 has 16 amino acids. The CDR3 coding sequence is TGTGCCAGCAGTGCGGGACAGGGGGCGAACACCGGGGAGCTGTTTTTT. This sequence encodes CASSAGQGANTGELFF.

This clonotype was seen repeatedly, ten times or more. In DNA form, the CDR3 reads TGTGCCAGCGCCCCCGGGACTAGCGGCCTCAATGAGCAGTTCTTC. This sequence encodes CASAPGTSGLNEQFF. The chain employs TRBV11-2 and TRBJ2-1; 11 bases are shared with TRBD2. The germline gives CDR1 SGHAT, CDR2 FQNNGV. The V and J ends lost 8 bases and 6 bases, in that order; junction bases with no gene match: 9. This CDR3 contains 15 residues. Full variable domain (remainder filled in from reference TRBV11-2 and TRBJ2-1): EAGVAQSPRYKIIEKRQSVAFWCNPISGHATLYWYQQILGQGPKLLIQFQNNGVVDDSQLPKDRFSAERLKGVDSTLKIQPAKLEDSAVYLCASAPGTSGLNEQFFGPGTRLTVL.

V usage is TRBV6-4 and J usage is TRBJ2-1; D is ambiguous. The CDR3 has 13 residues. Germline CDR1 reads MRHNA; CDR2 reads SNTAGT. V was pared by 2 bases and J by 3 bases, with 5 bases between. Written as DNA, the CDR3 is TGTGCCAGCAGTGACCCAGGCTACAATGAGCAGTTCTTC. Translation: CASSDPGYNEQFF.

This clonotype was seen more than once but under ten times. V gene TRBV29-1 combines with J gene TRBJ2-5, with 10 bases lining up with TRBD1. The V gene's germline CDR1 is SQVTM and CDR2 ANQGSEA. J gave up 5 bases and V 6 bases, and 12 bases lay outside the gene matches. CDR3 length equals 15 residues. Written as DNA, the CDR3 is TGCAGCGTCGCCAGAGGGACAGGGGATGAGGAGACCCAGTACTTC. Its protein is CSVARGTGDEETQYF.

This clonotype has at least ten counts. Written as DNA, the CDR3 is TGTGCCACTCGGACTAGCGGATACACAGATACGCAGTATTTT. Its translation is CATRTSGYTDTQYF. The chain is built from TRBV6-2 or TRBV6-3 and TRBJ2-3, with TRBD2 identical over 10 bases. In germline, CDR1 is MNHEY, CDR2 SVGEGT. The CDR3 runs to 14 residues. With V trimmed by 10 bases and J by 2 bases, 6 bases remained unmatched.

The chain is built from TRBV7-9 and TRBJ1-2; D not certain. The CDR3 totals 14 residues. Trimming removed 4 bases from V and 9 bases from J, with 18 bases in between. The germline V gene has CDR1 SEHNR and CDR2 FQNEAQ (reference sequence). The CDR3 region has the DNA TGTGCCAGCAGCTCAAAAAGTACGCCCGATAGCTACACCTTC. Amino acid sequence: CASSSKSTPDSYTF.

The gene calls are TRBV5-5 and TRBJ1-6, with D possibly TRBD1 on 5 matching bases. The V and J ends lost 0 bases and 9 bases respectively, with 10 bases between them. This CDR3 region has 14 residues. From germline, CDR1 is SGHKS and CDR2 YYEKEE (reference sequence). Here the CDR3 reads CASSLEGGGSPLHF. CDR3 bases: TGTGCCAGCAGCTTGGAAGGCGGGGGTTCACCCCTCCACTTT.

This clonotype was found many times. J is TRBJ2-1 and V is TRBV20-1, with TRBD2 matching 10 bases. V lost 2 bases, J lost 6 bases, and 4 bases stayed unmatched. Germline V gives CDR1 DFQATT, CDR2 SNEGSKA (reference sequence). The CDR3 is 14 residues long. The CDR3 is CSARRAGGTNEQFF. The CDR3 DNA follows: TGCAGTGCTAGAAGAGCGGGGGGGACCAATGAGCAGTTCTTC.

CDR3 sequence reads: CASSSREGTQYF. CDR3 sequence (DNA): TGTGCCAGCAGTTCGCGGGAGGGTACGCAGTATTTT. The V and J genes are TRBV12-3 or TRBV12-4 and TRBJ2-3, with 9 bases identical to TRBD2. V trimming: 4 bases; J trimming: 8 bases; junction bases outside the gene matches: 1. The CDR3 sequence is 12 residues long.

The rearrangement joins TRBV20-1 to TRBJ2-5, with 9 bases fitting TRBD1. V lost 3 bases to trimming and J lost 6 bases; unmatched junction nucleotides: 8. Germline V gives CDR1 DFQATT, CDR2 SNEGSKA (reference sequence). The CDR3 contains 14 residues. CDR3: CSARWDRDGKTQYF. Here the CDR3 DNA reads TGCAGTGCTAGGTGGGACAGGGATGGGAAGACCCAGTACTTC.

This clonotype has just a few counts. The gene calls are TRBV6-5 and TRBJ2-5, with 8 bases matching TRBD1. The CDR3 spans 14 residues. CDR1 is MNHEY, CDR2 SVGAGI, per germline. The ends lost 6 bases at V and 4 bases at J; junction bases unmatched: 7. The chain's CDR3 is CASRTGGLGETQYF. The CDR3 nucleotides read TGTGCCAGCAGAACAGGGGGTTTGGGAGAGACCCAGTACTTC.

This clonotype has just a few counts. The V gene is TRBV10-1, the J gene TRBJ2-5; TRBD2 aligns across 8 bases. Germline CDR1 and CDR2: WNHNN and SYGVQD (reference sequence). After removal of 5 bases from V and 4 bases from J, the junction contained 6 bases not matched to a gene. This CDR3 spans 14 amino acids. Written as DNA, the CDR3 is TGCGCCAGCAGTAGTTCCGGGGGGGCAGAGACCCAGTACTTC. Translating it yields CASSSSGGAETQYF.

In its sample, this clonotype was seen a few times. This chain links TRBV11-2 with TRBJ2-1, with TRBD2 as a possible D gene (6 bases). This CDR3 contains 15 residues. Trimming removed 3 bases from V and 0 bases from J, with 9 bases in between. Germline lookup yields CDR1 SGHAT and CDR2 FQNNGV. CDR3: CASSFLADSYNEQFF. Here the CDR3 DNA reads TGTGCCAGCAGCTTTTTAGCGGACTCCTACAATGAGCAGTTCTTC.

The rearrangement uses TRBV5-1 and TRBJ2-1; 10 nucleotides agree with TRBD2. This CDR3 is built from 16 residues. With V trimmed by 6 bases and J by 0 bases, 6 bases remained unmatched. Germline CDR1 is SGHRS and CDR2 is YFSETQ. The CDR3 bases are TGCGCCAGCACGACTAGCGGGTCAAGCTCCTACAATGAGCAGTTCTTC. Its translation is CASTTSGSSSYNEQFF.